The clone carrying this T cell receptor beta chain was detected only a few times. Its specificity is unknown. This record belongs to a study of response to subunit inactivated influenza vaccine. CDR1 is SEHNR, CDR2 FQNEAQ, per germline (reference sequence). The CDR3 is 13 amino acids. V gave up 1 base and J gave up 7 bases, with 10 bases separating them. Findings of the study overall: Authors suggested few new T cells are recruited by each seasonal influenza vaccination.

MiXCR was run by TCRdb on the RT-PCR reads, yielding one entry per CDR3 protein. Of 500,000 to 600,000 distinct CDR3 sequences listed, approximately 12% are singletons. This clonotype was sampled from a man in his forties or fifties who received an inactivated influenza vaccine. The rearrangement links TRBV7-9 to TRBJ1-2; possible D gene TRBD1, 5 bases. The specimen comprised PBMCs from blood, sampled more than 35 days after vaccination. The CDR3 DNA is TGTGCCAGCAGCTTAGGCGGCAGGGTTGGCTACACCTTC. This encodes CASSLGGRVGYTF. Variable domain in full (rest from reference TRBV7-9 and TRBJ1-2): DTGVSQNPRHKITKRGQNVTFRCDPISEHNRLYWYRQTLGQGPEFLTYFQNEAQLEKSRLLSDRFSAERPKGSFSTLEIQRTEQGDSAMYLCASSLGGRVGYTFGSGTRLTVV.